This paragraph covers one T cell receptor (beta chain) sequence. This record comes from a study of cytomegalovirus exposure and HLA in healthy donors. With 60 Vbeta and 13 Jbeta primers, the PCR was carried out. Sequencing used immunoSEQ multiplex PCR; TCRdb keeps in-frame clones, though not all of them. The repertoire holds some 170,000 clones, with 80% as singletons. The V end lost 2 bases, the J end lost 6 bases, and 7 bases lay between the germline ends. CDR1 SGHTA and CDR2 FQGNSA come from the germline V gene. The CDR3 loop spans 13 amino acids. The chain uses TRBV7-2 and TRBJ2-2; weak D call: TRBD2 (5 bases). Sequencing was carried out using PBMCs. This receptor was taken from a man aged 18 to 29 in good health and CMV-seropositive. The CDR3 reads CASSLTRAGELFF. CDR3 nucleotides: TGTGCCAGCAGCTTAACTAGGGCCGGGGAGCTGTTTTTT. Based on the CDR3 plus reference TRBV7-2 and TRBJ2-2, the full variable domain is GAGVSQSPSNKVTEKGKDVELRCDPISGHTALYWYRQSLGQGLEFLIYFQGNSAPDKSGLPSDRFSAERTGGSVSTLTIQRTQQEDSAVYLCASSLTRAGELFFGEGSRLTVL.